This T cell receptor (beta chain) was sequenced for a study of identical twins. The V segment lost 0 bases and the J segment 6 bases; nucleotides outside the gene matches: 0. This CDR3 comprises 16 residues. Germline assignment: CDR1 MDHEN and CDR2 SYDVKM. Template switching added a universal primer site; cDNA carried unique molecular identifiers. Each CDR3 protein gets one entry after TCRdb re-called the 5' RACE reads with MiXCR. The sample carries some 1,600,000 distinct CDR3 sequences, about 32% recorded once. Sequenced sample: cord blood. The sequence came from a newborn girl in good health. The V call is TRBV28, the J call TRBJ2-2; 14 bases fit TRBD2. CDR3 loop: CASSLWTSGRAGELFF. CDR3 DNA: TGTGCCAGCAGTTTATGGACTAGCGGGAGGGCCGGGGAGCTGTTTTTT.